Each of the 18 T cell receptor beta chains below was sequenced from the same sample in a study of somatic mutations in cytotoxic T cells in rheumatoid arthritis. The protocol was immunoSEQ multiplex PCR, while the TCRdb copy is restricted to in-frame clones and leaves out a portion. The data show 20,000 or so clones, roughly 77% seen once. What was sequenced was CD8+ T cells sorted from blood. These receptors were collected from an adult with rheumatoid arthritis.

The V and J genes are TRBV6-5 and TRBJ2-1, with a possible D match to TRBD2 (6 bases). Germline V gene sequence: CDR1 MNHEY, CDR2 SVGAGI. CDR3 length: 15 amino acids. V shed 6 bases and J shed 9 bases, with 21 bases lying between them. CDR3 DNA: TGTGCCAGCAGCGTTACGGCTAGCGATTTGGCTGAGCAGTTCTTC. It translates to CASSVTASDLAEQFF.

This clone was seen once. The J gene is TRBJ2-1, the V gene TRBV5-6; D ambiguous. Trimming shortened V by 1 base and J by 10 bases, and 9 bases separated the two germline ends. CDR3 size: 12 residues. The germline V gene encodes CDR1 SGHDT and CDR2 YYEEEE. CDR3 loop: CASSLNSLEQFF. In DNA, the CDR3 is TGTGCCAGCAGCTTGAATAGTTTAGAGCAGTTCTTC.

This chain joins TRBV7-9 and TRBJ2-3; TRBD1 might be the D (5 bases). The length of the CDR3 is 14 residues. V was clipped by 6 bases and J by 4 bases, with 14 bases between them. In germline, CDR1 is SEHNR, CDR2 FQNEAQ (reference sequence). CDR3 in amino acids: CASRGTGPADTQYF. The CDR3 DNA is TGTGCCAGCAGGGGCACAGGTCCAGCAGATACGCAGTATTTT.

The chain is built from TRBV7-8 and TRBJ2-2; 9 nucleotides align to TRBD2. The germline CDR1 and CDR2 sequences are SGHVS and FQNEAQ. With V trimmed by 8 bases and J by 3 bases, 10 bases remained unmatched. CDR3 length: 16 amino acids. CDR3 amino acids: CASGGVAGEDTGELFF. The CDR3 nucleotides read TGTGCCAGCGGAGGGGTAGCGGGAGAGGACACCGGGGAGCTGTTTTTT.

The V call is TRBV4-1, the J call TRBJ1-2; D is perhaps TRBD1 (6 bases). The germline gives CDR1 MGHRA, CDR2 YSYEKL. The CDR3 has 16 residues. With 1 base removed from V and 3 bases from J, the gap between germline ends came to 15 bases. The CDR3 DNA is TGCGCCAGCAGCCAAGCCTACGGGGGGCCGGACTATGGCTACACCTTC. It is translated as CASSQAYGGPDYGYTF.

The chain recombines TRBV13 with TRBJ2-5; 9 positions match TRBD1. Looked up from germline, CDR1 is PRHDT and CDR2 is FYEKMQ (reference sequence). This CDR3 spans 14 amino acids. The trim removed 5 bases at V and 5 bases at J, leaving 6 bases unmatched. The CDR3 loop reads CASSQYRGLETQYF. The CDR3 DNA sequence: TGTGCCAGCAGCCAATACAGGGGGCTTGAGACCCAGTACTTC.

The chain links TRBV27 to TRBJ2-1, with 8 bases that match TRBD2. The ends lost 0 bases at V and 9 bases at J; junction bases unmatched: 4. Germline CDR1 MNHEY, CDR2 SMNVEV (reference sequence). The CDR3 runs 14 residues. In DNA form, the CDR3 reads TGTGCCAGCAGTTTATCGGGTAGCGGGGCTGAGCAGTTCTTC. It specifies CASSLSGSGAEQFF.

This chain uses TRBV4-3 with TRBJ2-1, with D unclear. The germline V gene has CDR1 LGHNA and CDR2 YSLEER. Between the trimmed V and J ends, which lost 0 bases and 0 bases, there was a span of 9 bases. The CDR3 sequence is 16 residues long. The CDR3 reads CASSQDQLSSYNEQFF. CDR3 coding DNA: TGCGCCAGCAGCCAAGATCAGCTGAGCTCCTACAATGAGCAGTTCTTC.

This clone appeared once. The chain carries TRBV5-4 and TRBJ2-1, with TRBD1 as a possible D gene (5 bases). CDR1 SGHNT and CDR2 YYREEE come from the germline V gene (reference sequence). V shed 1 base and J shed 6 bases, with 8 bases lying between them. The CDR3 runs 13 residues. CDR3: CASSLRGSNEQFF. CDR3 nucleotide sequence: TGTGCCAGCAGCTTGAGGGGCTCCAATGAGCAGTTCTTC. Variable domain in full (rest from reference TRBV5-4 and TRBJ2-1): ETGVTQSPTHLIKTRGQQVTLRCSSQSGHNTVSWYQQALGQGPQFIFQYYREEENGRGNFPPRFSGLQFPNYSSELNVNALELDDSALYLCASSLRGSNEQFFGPGTRLTVL.

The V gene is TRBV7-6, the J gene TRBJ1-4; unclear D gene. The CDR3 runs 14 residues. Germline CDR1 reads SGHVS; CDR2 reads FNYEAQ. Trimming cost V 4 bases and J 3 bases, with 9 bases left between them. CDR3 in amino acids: CASSSWGSNEKLFF. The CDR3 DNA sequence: TGTGCCAGCAGCTCTTGGGGTTCTAATGAAAAACTGTTTTTT.

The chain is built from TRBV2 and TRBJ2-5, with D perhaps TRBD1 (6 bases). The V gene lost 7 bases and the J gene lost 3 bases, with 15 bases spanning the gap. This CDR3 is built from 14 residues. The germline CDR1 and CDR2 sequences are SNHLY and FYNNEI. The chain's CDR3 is CASTQGQSKETQYF. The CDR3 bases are TGTGCCAGCACCCAGGGACAATCAAAAGAGACCCAGTACTTC.

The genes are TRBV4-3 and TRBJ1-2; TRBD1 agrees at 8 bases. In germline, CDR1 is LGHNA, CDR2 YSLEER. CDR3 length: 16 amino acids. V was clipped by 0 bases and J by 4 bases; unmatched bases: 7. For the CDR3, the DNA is TGCGCCAGCAGCCAAGATGCGCTAGGGACAGGCTATGGCTACACCTTC. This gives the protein CASSQDALGTGYGYTF.

CDR3 sequence: CASSPGPHTGELFF. In DNA, the CDR3 is TGTGCCAGCTCACCCGGGCCCCACACCGGGGAGCTGTTTTTT. The chain has TRBV18 and TRBJ2-2, with no clear D. V was trimmed by 3 bases and J by 3 bases, leaving 8 bases between them. In germline, CDR1 is KGHSH, CDR2 LQKENI. The CDR3 has 14 amino acids.

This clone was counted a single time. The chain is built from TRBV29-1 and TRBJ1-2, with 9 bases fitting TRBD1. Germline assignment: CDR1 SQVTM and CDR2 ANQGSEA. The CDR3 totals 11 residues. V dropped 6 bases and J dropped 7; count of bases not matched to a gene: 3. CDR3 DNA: TGCAGCGTCCGGGACAGGGCTGGCTACACCTTC. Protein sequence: CSVRDRAGYTF.

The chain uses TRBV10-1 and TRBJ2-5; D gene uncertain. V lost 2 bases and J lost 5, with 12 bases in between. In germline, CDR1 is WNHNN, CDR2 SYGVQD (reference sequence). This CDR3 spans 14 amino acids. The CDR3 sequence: CASSEDANGETQYF. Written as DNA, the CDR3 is TGCGCCAGCAGTGAGGACGCGAACGGTGAGACCCAGTACTTC.

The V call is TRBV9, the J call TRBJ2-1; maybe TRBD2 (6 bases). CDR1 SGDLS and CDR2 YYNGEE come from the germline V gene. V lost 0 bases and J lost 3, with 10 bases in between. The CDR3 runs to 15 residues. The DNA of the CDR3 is TGTGCCAGCAGCGTAGCGGGAGTCTTCTACAATGAGCAGTTCTTC. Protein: CASSVAGVFYNEQFF.

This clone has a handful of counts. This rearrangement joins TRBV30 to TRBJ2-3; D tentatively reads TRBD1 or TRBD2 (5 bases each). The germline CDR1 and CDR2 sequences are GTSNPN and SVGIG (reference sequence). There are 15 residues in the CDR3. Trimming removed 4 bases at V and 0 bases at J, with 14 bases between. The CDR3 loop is CAWNNGASSTDTQYF. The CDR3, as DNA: TGTGCCTGGAATAACGGGGCTTCTAGCACAGATACGCAGTATTTT.

The CDR3 loop reads CATSRIPPGVEGTEAFF. The CDR3 DNA sequence: TGTGCCACCAGCAGAATACCCCCAGGGGTTGAGGGCACTGAAGCTTTCTTT. The V call is TRBV15, the J call TRBJ1-1; perhaps TRBD1 as D (6 bases). CDR3 length equals 17 residues. Germline V lookup: CDR1 LNHNV, CDR2 YYDKDF (reference sequence). V gave up 2 bases and J gave up 4 bases, with 20 bases separating them.